A single sample is the source of the 8 T cell receptor beta chains below, sequenced in a study of graft-versus-host responses after intestinal transplantation. Their cognate antigens are unknown. Generated by immunoSEQ multiplex PCR, the TCRdb table keeps only in-frame clones and is missing some. Of some 90,000 clones listed, 85% to 90% are singletons. The input for sequencing was unstimulated CD4+ T cells sorted from spleen or lymph node cells, taken before intestinal transplant. These receptors all stem from a human donor who received an intestinal transplant.

This sequence joins TRBV7-9 and TRBJ2-6; TRBD1 might be the D (6 bases). V gave up 1 base and J gave up 0 bases, with 13 bases separating them. The CDR3 is 18 residues long. The germline CDR1 and CDR2 sequences are SEHNR and FQNEAQ (reference sequence). The CDR3 here is CASSLGVDSNSGANVLTF. In DNA, the CDR3 is TGTGCCAGCAGCTTAGGCGTGGACAGCAACTCTGGGGCCAACGTCCTGACTTTC.

This clone was seen a single time. V is TRBV6-5 and J is TRBJ2-5; perhaps TRBD1 as D (6 bases). Germline CDR1 and CDR2: MNHEY and SVGAGI. The CDR3 spans 15 residues. Deletions cut 6 bases from V and 4 bases from J, with 18 bases between. CDR3 coding DNA: TGTGCCAGCAGAGAAACAGGGTGGAGGAGAGAGACCCAGTACTTC. Protein product: CASRETGWRRETQYF.

This chain uses TRBV5-5 with TRBJ1-2; D call uncertain. This CDR3 has 13 amino acids. Germline V gives CDR1 SGHKS, CDR2 YYEKEE (reference sequence). The ends were cut back, 0 bases at V and 4 bases at J, with 7 bases in the middle. The CDR3 bases are TGTGCCAGCAGCTTGGACGTACTCTATGGCTACACCTTC. This encodes CASSLDVLYGYTF. The full variable domain, in which reference TRBV5-5 and TRBJ1-2 provide the parts outside the CDR3, is DAGVTQSPTHLIKTRGQQVTLRCSPISGHKSVSWYQQVLGQGPQFIFQYYEKEERGRGNFPDRFSARQFPNYSSELNVNALLLGDSALYLCASSLDVLYGYTFGSGTRLTVV.

V is TRBV10-2 and J is TRBJ1-3; the D gene is possibly TRBD1 (6 bases). Trimming cost V 6 bases and J 4 bases, with 7 bases left between them. CDR1 is WSHSY, CDR2 SAAADI, per germline. CDR3 length: 12 residues. The CDR3 sequence is CASRQGGNTIYF. CDR3 nucleotides: TGCGCCAGCAGACAGGGAGGAAACACCATATATTTT.

The V and J genes are TRBV5-1 and TRBJ2-7; 11 bases agree with TRBD2. CDR3 length: 16 residues. Germline V gives CDR1 SGHRS, CDR2 YFSETQ. Trimming cost V 6 bases and J 0 bases; bases outside gene matches: 8. This chain's CDR3 is CASTSLAGGSSYEQYF. CDR3 in DNA: TGCGCCAGCACGTCGTTAGCGGGGGGGAGCTCCTACGAGCAGTACTTC.

The V and J genes are TRBV5-1 and TRBJ2-5; 7 bases map to TRBD1. The better agreement between TRBJ2-7 and the DNA end casts doubt on the J call. CDR1 and CDR2 from the germline V gene are SGHRS and YFSETQ. CDR3 length: 15 residues. CDR3 DNA sequence: TGCGCCAGCAGCGACGGCAGGGGGTCATCCTACGAGCAGTACTTC. It translates to CASSDGRGSSYEQYF.

This chain connects TRBV6-1 to TRBJ2-6; TRBD1 matches at 8 bases. Germline CDR1 and CDR2: MNHNS and SASEGT. Trimming at V came to 8 bases and at J to 4 bases, leaving 7 bases not matched to a gene. This CDR3 is 15 amino acids long. CDR3 in amino acids: CASGRTGIGANVLTF. The CDR3 bases are TGTGCCAGCGGCCGGACAGGGATCGGGGCCAACGTCCTGACTTTC.

As regards this clone: Sequence at one end of the junction differs from germline and may be a read error. This chain connects TRBV6-5 to TRBJ2-3; TRBD2 matches 13 bases. The CDR3 length is 13 residues. Germline CDR1 reads MNHEY; CDR2 reads SVGAGI. CDR3 loop: CASSYSPGLAGTF. DNA for the CDR3: TGTGCCAGCAGTTACTCGCCGGGACTAGCGGGAACTTTT.